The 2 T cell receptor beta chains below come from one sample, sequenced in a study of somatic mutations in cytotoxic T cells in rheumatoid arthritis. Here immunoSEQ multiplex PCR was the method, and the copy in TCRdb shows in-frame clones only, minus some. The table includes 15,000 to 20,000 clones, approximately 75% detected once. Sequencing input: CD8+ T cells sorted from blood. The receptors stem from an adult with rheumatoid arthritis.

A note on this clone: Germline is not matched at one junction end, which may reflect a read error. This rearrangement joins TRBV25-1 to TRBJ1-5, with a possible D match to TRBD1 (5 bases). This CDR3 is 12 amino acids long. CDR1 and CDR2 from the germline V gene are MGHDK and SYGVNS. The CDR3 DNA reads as TGTGCCCGCAGGGCTAGCAATCAGCCCCAGCATTTT. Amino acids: CARRASNQPQHF.

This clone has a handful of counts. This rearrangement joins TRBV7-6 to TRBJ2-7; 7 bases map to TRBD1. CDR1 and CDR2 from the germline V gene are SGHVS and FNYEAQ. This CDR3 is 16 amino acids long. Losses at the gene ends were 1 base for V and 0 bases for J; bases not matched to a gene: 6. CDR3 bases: TGTGCCAGCAGCTTAGAGACCGGGACAGTCTCCTACGAGCAGTACTTC. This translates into CASSLETGTVSYEQYF.